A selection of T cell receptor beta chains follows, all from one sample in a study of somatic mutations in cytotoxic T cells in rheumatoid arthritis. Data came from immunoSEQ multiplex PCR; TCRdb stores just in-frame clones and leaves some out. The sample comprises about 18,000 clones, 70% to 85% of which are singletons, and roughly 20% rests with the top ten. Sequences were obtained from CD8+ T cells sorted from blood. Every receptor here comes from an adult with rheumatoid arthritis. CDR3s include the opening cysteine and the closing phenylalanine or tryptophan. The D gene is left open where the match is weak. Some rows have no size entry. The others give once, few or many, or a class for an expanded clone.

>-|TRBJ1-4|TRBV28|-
TGTGCCAGCAGTCAACCCTCGGGGTCTAATGAAAAACTGTTTTTT
CASSQPSGSNEKLFF
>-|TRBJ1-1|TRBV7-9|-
TGTGCCAGCAGCTTTGGCCCTCGGACTGAAGCTTTCTTT
CASSFGPRTEAFF
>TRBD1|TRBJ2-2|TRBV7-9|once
TGTGCCAGCATCGTAACGGGACAGGGTTATAGTACCGGGGAGCTGTTTTTT
CASIVTGQGYSTGELFF
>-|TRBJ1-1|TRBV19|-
TGTGCCAGTAGTATAATCGGCAACACTGAAGCTTTCTTT
CASSIIGNTEAFF
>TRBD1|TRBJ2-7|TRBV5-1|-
TGCGCCAGTCGACAGGGGGCGGGGGAGCAGTACTTC
CASRQGAGEQYF
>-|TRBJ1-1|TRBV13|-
TGTGCCAGCAGCTTGTCCCTCGAAGCTTTCTTT
CASSLSLEAFF
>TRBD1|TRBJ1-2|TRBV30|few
TGTGCCTGGACCAACAGGGGATTTAACTATGGCTACACCTTC
CAWTNRGFNYGYTF
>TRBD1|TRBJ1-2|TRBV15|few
TGTGCCACCAGTTGGACAGGGGGTGATGATGGCTACACCTTC
CATSWTGGDDGYTF
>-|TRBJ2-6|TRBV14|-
TGTGCCAGCAGCCAAGATGATGGGACCAACGTCCTGACTTTC
CASSQDDGTNVLTF
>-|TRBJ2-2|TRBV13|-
TGTGCCAGCAGCCCCCGGGACTGGAACACCGGGGAGCTGTTTTTT
CASSPRDWNTGELFF
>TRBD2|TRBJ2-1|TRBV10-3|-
TGTGCCATCAGCGAACGGACTAGCGGGGGGACGGAGCTCTACAATGAGCAGTTCTTC
CAISERTSGGTELYNEQFF
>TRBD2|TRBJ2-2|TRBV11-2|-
TGTGCCAGCAGCCCCAGACCCCTAGCGGGGACGAACACCGGGGAGCTGTTTTTT
CASSPRPLAGTNTGELFF
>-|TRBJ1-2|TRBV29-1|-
TGCAGCGTTGAAGGGGGGGTAGCTAACTATGGCTACACCTTC
CSVEGGVANYGYTF
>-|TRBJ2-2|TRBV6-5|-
TGTGCCAGCAGTTACTCGGATGGCGGGGAGCTGTTTTTT
CASSYSDGGELFF
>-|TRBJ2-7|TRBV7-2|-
TGTGCCAGCAGCTTAGAACAGGGACCATTATACGAGCAGTACTTC
CASSLEQGPLYEQYF
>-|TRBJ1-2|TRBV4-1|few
TGCGCCAGCAGCCAAGAAGGCAGGACTAACTATGGCTACACCTTC
CASSQEGRTNYGYTF
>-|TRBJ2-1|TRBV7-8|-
TGTGCCAGCAGCTTATATTCAGATCCCTACAATGAGCAGTTCTTC
CASSLYSDPYNEQFF
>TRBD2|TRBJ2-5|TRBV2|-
TGTGCCAGCAGTTCATCCGGGACTAGCGGGGGAAGCTACTTC
CASSSSGTSGGSYF
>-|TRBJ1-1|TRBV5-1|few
TGCGCCAGCAGCTTGGTACCAGCCCCGAACACTGAAGCTTTCTTT
CASSLVPAPNTEAFF
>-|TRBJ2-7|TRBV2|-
TGTGCCAGCAGTACCCGGGGTTCTATCTCCTACGAGCAGTACTTC
CASSTRGSISYEQYF
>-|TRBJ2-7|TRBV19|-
TGTGCCAGTAGTTTGGGGAGGGGGTACGAGCAGTACTTC
CASSLGRGYEQYF
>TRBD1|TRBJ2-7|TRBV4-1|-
TGCGCCAGCAGCCATAGCAGGACAGGGGGCTACGAGCAGTACTTC
CASSHSRTGGYEQYF